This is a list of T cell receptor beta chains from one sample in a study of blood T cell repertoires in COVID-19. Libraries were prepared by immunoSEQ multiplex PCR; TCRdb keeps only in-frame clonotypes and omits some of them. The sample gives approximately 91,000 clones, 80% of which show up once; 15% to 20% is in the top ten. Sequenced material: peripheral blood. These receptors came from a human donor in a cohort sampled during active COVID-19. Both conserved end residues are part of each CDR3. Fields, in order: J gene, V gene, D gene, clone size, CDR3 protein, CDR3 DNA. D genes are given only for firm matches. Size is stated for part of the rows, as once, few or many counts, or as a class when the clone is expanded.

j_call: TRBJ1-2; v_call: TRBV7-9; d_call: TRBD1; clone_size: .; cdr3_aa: CASSFPLTGGRSGYTF; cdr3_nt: TGTGCCAGCAGCTTCCCCCTTACAGGGGGCAGGAGTGGCTACACCTTC
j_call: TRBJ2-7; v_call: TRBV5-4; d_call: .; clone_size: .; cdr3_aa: CASSLISGGLPTYEQYF; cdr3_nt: TGTGCCAGCAGCTTGATCTCTGGCGGTCTCCCAACCTACGAGCAGTACTTC
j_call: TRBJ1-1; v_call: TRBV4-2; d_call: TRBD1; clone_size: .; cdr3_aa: CASSQRTGFVNTEAFF; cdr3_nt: TGTGCCAGCAGCCAGAGGACAGGGTTCGTGAACACTGAAGCTTTCTTT
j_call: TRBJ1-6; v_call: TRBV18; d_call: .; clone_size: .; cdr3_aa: CASSPDSQNSPLHF; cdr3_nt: TGTGCCAGCTCACCGGACAGCCAAAATTCACCCCTCCACTTT
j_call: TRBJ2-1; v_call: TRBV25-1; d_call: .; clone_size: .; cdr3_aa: CASSDPTGTLKEQFF; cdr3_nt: TGTGCCAGCAGTGACCCGACAGGAACCCTCAAAGAGCAGTTCTTC
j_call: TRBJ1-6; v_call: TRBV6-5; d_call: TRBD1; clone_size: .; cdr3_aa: CASNPRGQGDSPLHF; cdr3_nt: TGTGCCAGCAACCCAAGGGGACAGGGAGATTCACCCCTCCACTTT
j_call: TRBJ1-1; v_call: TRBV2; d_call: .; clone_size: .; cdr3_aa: CASSEMEGSTEAFF; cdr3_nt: TGTGCCAGCAGTGAAATGGAAGGGAGCACTGAAGCTTTCTTT
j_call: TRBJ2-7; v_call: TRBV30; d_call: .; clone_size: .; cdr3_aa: CAWSMSPRRDSSYEQYF; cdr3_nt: TGTGCCTGGAGTATGAGTCCGAGACGGGATAGCTCCTACGAGCAGTACTTC
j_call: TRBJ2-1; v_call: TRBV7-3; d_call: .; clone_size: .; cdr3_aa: CASSLGVANNEQFF; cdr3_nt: TGTGCCAGCAGCTTAGGAGTCGCGAACAATGAGCAGTTCTTC
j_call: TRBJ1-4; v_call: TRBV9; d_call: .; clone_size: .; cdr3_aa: CASSVRLNEKLFF; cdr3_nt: TGTGCCAGCAGCGTTAGATTGAATGAAAAACTGTTTTTT
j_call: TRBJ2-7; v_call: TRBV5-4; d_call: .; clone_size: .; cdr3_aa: CASSTLGHIPYEQYF; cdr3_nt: TGTGCCAGCAGCACCCTGGGGCACATTCCTTACGAGCAGTACTTC
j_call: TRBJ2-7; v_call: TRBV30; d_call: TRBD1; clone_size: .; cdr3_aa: CAWSDRPRTGRHEQYF; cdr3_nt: TGTGCCTGGAGTGACCGACCACGGACAGGACGACACGAGCAGTACTTC
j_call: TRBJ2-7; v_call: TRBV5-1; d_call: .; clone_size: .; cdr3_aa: CASSLNVGYEQYF; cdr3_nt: TGCGCCAGCAGCCTAAATGTCGGCTACGAGCAGTACTTC
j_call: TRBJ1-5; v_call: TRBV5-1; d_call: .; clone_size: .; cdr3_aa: CASSLDGQNNQPQHF; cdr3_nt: TGCGCCAGCAGCTTGGACGGACAGAACAATCAGCCCCAGCATTTT
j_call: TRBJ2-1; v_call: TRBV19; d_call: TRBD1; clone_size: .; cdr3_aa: CASSILRRQGAHTGGYNEQFF; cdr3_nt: TGTGCCAGTAGTATATTGAGACGGCAGGGGGCTCATACTGGGGGCTACAATGAGCAGTTCTTC
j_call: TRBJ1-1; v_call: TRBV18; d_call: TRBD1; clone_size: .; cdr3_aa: CASSPKTGEGEAFF; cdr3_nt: TGTGCCAGCTCACCCAAGACAGGGGAAGGTGAAGCTTTCTTT
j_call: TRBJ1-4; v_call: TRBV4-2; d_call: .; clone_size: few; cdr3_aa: CASSQDPGQFGNEKLFF; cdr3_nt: TGTGCCAGCAGCCAAGACCCCGGACAGTTTGGGAATGAAAAACTGTTTTTT
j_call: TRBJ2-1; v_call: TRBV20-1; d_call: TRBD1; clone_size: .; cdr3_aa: CSLQGTGTQFF; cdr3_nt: TGCAGTCTCCAGGGGACAGGGACGCAGTTCTTC
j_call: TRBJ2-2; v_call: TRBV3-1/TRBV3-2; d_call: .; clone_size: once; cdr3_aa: CASSQREAGELFF; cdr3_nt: TGTGCCAGCAGCCAAAGGGAGGCCGGGGAGCTGTTTTTT
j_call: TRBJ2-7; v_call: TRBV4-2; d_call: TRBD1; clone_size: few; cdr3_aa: CASSLWTGTYEQYF; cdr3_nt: TGTGCCAGCAGCCTCTGGACAGGGACCTACGAGCAGTACTTC
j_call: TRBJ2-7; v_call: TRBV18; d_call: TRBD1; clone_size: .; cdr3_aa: CASSPGTGDYEQYF; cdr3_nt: TGTGCCAGCTCCCCCGGGACAGGGGACTACGAGCAGTACTTC
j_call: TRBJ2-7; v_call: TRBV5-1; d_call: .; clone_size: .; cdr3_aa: CASSLTEMKYEQYF; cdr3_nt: TGCGCCAGCAGCTTAACAGAGATGAAGTACGAGCAGTACTTC
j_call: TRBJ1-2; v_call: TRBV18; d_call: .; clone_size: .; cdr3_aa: CASSPPIARGAVGYGYTF; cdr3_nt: TGTGCCAGCTCACCACCGATCGCTCGGGGGGCAGTGGGCTATGGCTACACCTTC
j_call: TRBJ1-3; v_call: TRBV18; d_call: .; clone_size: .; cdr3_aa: CASSPELRNTIYF; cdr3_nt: TGTGCCAGCTCACCAGAGTTGCGTAACACCATATATTTT
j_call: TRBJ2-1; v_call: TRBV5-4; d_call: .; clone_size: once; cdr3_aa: CASSPTETGYNEQFF; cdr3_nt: TGTGCCAGCAGCCCCACGGAAACGGGTTACAATGAGCAGTTCTTC
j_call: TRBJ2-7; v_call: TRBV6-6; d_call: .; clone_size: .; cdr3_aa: CASSPPEGYEQYF; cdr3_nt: TGTGCCAGCAGCCCCCCGGAGGGGTACGAGCAGTACTTC
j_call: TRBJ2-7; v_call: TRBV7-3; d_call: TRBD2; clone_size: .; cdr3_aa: CASSLTGGYEQYF; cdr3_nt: TGTGCCAGCAGCTTAACGGGGGGGTACGAGCAGTACTTC